This T cell receptor beta chain was recorded in a study of beta chain features in type 1 diabetes. Points from the study as a whole: A possible short-template PCR bias applies equally to patients and controls. There was a moderate but significant shortening of TCRB CDR3s in all four CD4+ subsets of Type 1 diabetes patients. The naive, central memory and Treg TCRB repertoires of patients appeared to be more similar to one another than those of healthy donors. Here, the possible influence of HLA type (on TCRB rearrangement) remained unresolved.

The entirety of the isolated RNA underwent reverse transcription, so expressed TCRB transcripts were sequenced. Only in-frame clones appear in the TCRdb table, and some are missing; sequencing was by immunoSEQ multiplex PCR. This sample carries 150,000 to 180,000 clones, approximately 10% of them seen once, and the ten largest clones take more than 0.45%. This clone has only a few counts. Its antigen is undetermined. Stem cell-like memory, regulatory, central memory and naive CD4+ cells were sorted via CD45RO/CCR7/CD25/CD127/CD95/CD27. This receptor was taken from a man between 25 and 39 years old with type 1 diabetes. Specimen: central memory CD4+ T cells from blood.

The CDR3 loop is CASSLDIQETQYF. CDR3 nucleotide sequence: TGTGCCAGCAGCTTGGACATTCAAGAGACCCAGTACTTC. The V and J genes are TRBV5-4 and TRBJ2-5; D is unclear. Between the trimmed V and J ends, which lost 0 bases and 2 bases, there was a span of 5 bases. The CDR3 sequence is 13 residues long. CDR1 is SGHNT, CDR2 YYREEE, per germline (reference sequence).